This TCR beta chain originates from a study of shared clonotypes between healthy human individuals. In germline, CDR1 is KGHSH, CDR2 LQKENI. J gave up 0 bases and V 3 bases, and 10 bases lay outside the gene matches. The CDR3 runs 17 residues. The table came from immunoSEQ multiplex PCR; TCRdb's copy has only in-frame clones and leaves some out. Counted here are some 240,000 clones, 65% occurring once; the ten biggest clones make up approximately 12%. Sequencing was carried out using memory CD4+ T cells sorted from blood. Subset specified: CD45RA-negative fraction. The receptor's source is a man aged 30 to 39 in good health. This chain uses TRBV18 with TRBJ2-7; 8 nucleotides match TRBD2. The CDR3 sequence is CASSPLQASGSSYEQYF. The CDR3 DNA reads TGTGCCAGCTCACCGCTGCAGGCGAGCGGGAGCTCCTACGAGCAGTACTTC.